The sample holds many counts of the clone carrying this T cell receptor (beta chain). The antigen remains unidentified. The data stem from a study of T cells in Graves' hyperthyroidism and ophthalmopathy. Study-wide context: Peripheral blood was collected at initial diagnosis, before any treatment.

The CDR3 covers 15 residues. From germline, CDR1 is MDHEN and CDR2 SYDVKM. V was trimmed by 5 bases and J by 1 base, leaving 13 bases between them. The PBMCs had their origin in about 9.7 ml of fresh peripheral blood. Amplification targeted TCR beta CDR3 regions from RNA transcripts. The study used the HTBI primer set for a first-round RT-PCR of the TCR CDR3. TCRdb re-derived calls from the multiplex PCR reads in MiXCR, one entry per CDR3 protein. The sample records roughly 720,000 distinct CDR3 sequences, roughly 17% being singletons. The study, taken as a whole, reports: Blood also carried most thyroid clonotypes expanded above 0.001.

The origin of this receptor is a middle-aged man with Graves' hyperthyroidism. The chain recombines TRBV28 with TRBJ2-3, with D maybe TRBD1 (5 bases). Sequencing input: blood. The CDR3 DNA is TGTGCCAGCAGTCCAATTATGACAGGCACAGATACGCAGTATTTT. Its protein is CASSPIMTGTDTQYF.